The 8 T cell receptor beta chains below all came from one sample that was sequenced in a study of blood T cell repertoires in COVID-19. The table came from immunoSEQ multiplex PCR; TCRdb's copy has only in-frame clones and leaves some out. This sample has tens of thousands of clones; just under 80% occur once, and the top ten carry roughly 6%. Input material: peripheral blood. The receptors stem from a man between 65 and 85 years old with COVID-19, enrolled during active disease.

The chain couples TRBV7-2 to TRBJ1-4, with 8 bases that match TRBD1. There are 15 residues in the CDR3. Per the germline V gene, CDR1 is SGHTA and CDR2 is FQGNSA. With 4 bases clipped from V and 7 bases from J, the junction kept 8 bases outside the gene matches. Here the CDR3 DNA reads TGTGCCAGCAGCTCAGGGGGCCGGCGAGGTGAAAAACTGTTTTTT. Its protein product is CASSSGGRRGEKLFF.

The DNA for the CDR3 is TGTGCCAGCAAGACCGGGCCCCCTGAGGGCTATGGCTACACCTTC. Translating it yields CASKTGPPEGYGYTF. The genes are TRBV19 and TRBJ1-2; D is uncertain. V was trimmed by 9 bases and J by 4 bases, leaving 21 bases between them. The CDR3 contains 15 residues. The germline CDR1 and CDR2 sequences are LNHDA and SQIVND (reference sequence).

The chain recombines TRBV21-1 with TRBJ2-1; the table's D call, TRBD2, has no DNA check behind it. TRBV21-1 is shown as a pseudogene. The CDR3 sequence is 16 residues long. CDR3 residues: CASSKVGGSSYNEQFF. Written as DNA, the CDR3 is TGTGCCAGCAGCAAAGTCGGCGGGAGCTCCTACAATGAGCAGTTCTTC.

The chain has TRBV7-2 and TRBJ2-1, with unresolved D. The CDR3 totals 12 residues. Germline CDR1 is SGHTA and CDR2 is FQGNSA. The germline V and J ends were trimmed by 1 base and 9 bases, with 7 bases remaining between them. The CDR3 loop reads CASSLEQVEQFF. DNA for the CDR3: TGTGCCAGCAGCTTAGAGCAGGTTGAGCAGTTCTTC.

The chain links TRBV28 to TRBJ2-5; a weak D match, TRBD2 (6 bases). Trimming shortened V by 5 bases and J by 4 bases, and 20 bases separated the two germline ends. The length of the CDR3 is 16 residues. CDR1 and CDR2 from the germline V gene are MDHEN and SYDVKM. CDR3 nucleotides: TGTGCCAGCAGTCCGCGGGGATTCTTACCTTCAGAGACCCAGTACTTC. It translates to CASSPRGFLPSETQYF.

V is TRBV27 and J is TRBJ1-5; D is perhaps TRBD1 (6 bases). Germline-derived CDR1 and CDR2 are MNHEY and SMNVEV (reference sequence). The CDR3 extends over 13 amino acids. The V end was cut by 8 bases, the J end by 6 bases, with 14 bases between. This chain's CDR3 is CASADRSLQPQHF. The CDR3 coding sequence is TGTGCCAGCGCAGACAGGAGTCTTCAGCCCCAGCATTTT.

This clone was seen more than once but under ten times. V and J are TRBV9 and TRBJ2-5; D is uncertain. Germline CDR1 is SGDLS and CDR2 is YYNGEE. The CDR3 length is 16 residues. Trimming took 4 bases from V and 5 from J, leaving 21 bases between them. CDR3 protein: CASSPSLNLVSETQYF. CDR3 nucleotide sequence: TGTGCCAGCAGCCCGAGCCTAAATCTAGTCTCGGAGACCCAGTACTTC.

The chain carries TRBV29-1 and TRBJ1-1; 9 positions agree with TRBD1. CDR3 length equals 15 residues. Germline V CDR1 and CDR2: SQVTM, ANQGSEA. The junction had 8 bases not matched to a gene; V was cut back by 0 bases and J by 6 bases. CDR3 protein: CSVEDWGQGKPEAFF. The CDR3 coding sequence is TGCAGCGTTGAAGATTGGGGACAGGGAAAACCTGAAGCTTTCTTT.